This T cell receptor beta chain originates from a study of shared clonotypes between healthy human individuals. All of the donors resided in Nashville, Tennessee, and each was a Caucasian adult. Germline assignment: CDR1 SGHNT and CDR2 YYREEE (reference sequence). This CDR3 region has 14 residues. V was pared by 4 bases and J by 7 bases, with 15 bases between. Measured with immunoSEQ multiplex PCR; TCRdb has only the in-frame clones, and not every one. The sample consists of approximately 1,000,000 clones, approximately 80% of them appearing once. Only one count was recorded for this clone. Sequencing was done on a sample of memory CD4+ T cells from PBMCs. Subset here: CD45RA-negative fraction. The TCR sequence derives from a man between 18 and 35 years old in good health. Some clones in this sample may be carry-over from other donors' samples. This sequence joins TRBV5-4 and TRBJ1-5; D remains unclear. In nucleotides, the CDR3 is TGTGCCAGCAGCCGTGGGAATTGGGGACAGCCCCAGCATTTT. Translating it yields CASSRGNWGQPQHF. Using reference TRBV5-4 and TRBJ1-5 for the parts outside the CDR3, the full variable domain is ETGVTQSPTHLIKTRGQQVTLRCSSQSGHNTVSWYQQALGQGPQFIFQYYREEENGRGNFPPRFSGLQFPNYSSELNVNALELDDSALYLCASSRGNWGQPQHFGDGTRLSIL.